Reported below is one T cell receptor beta chain. Its antigen is undetermined. This sample was taken from a study of T cell repertoires in cytomegalovirus infection. Study observations and caveats: The response measured ex vivo was dominated by TCR beta clonotypes (HLA-C-restricted and CMV-specific).

Using its own MiXCR run on the reads, TCRdb lists one record per CDR3 protein. The top ten hold 11% to 15% of the sample, which has approximately 910,000 distinct CDR3 sequences, less than 35% seen once. Germline lookup yields CDR1 SGHTA and CDR2 FQGNSA. There are 16 residues in the CDR3. The ends were cut back, 1 base at V and 4 bases at J, with 15 bases in the middle. The material sequenced was cultured CD8+ T cells from PBMCs, taken from culture after CMV antigen stimulation. The rearrangement links TRBV7-2 to TRBJ2-3; D gene unclear. The clonotype comes from a human donor in good health (CMV status not recorded). Some clones in this sample may be carry-over from other donors' samples. CDR3 residues: CASSLDLVVAADTQYF. CDR3 in DNA: TGTGCCAGCAGCTTAGATCTAGTGGTGGCCGCAGATACGCAGTATTTT.